A selection of T cell receptor beta chains follows, all from one sample in a study of identical twins. TCRdb passed the 5' RACE reads through MiXCR, listing each CDR3 protein once. The sample has 150,000 or so distinct CDR3 sequences, roughly 3.2% seen once. The specimen sequenced was memory T cells sorted from blood. The receptors originated from a man between 18 and 35 years old in good health. CDR3s include the opening cysteine and the closing phenylalanine or tryptophan. The D gene is left open where the match is weak. The size field is filled for only some rows; it gives once, few, many or a size class.

J gene: TRBJ1-4
clone size: many
D gene: .
V gene: TRBV5-1
CDR3 protein: CASSLVGGTAEKLFF
CDR3 DNA: TGCGCCAGCAGCTTGGTGGGGGGGACGGCTGAAAAACTGTTTTTT

J gene: TRBJ2-1
clone size: .
D gene: .
V gene: TRBV13
CDR3 protein: CASSLSGRSYNEQFF
CDR3 DNA: TGTGCCAGCAGCCTAAGCGGTAGGTCCTACAATGAGCAGTTCTTC

J gene: TRBJ2-2
clone size: many
D gene: TRBD2
V gene: TRBV28
CDR3 protein: CASSSPSGRAGELFF
CDR3 DNA: TGTGCCAGCAGTTCTCCTAGCGGGAGGGCGGGGGAGCTGTTTTTT

J gene: TRBJ1-5
clone size: many
D gene: TRBD1
V gene: TRBV7-8
CDR3 protein: CASSHSLRDRDHQPQHF
CDR3 DNA: TGTGCCAGCAGCCATTCCCTCCGGGACAGGGATCATCAGCCCCAGCATTTT

J gene: TRBJ2-3
clone size: many
D gene: TRBD1
V gene: TRBV12-3/TRBV12-4
CDR3 protein: CASSGDSTWGADTQYF
CDR3 DNA: TGTGCCAGCAGTGGGGACAGCACGTGGGGTGCAGATACGCAGTATTTT

J gene: TRBJ2-5
clone size: medium-sized
D gene: .
V gene: TRBV12-3/TRBV12-4
CDR3 protein: CASSYIPSETQYF
CDR3 DNA: TGTGCCAGCAGTTATATCCCCAGTGAGACCCAGTACTTC

J gene: TRBJ2-2
clone size: many
D gene: .
V gene: TRBV20-1
CDR3 protein: CSARDNRRASGELFF
CDR3 DNA: TGCAGTGCTAGAGATAATAGACGGGCGTCCGGGGAGCTGTTTTTT

J gene: TRBJ2-1
clone size: many
D gene: .
V gene: TRBV5-1
CDR3 protein: CASTPLTGGYNEQFF
CDR3 DNA: TGCGCCAGCACCCCCCTGACAGGAGGCTACAATGAGCAGTTCTTC

J gene: TRBJ2-2
clone size: few
D gene: TRBD2
V gene: TRBV12-3/TRBV12-4
CDR3 protein: CASSGLATRTGELFF
CDR3 DNA: TGTGCCAGCAGTGGACTAGCGACGAGGACCGGGGAGCTGTTTTTT

J gene: TRBJ2-5
clone size: many
D gene: TRBD2
V gene: TRBV14
CDR3 protein: CASSPIAGPETQYF
CDR3 DNA: TGTGCCAGCAGCCCGATAGCGGGACCGGAGACCCAGTACTTC

J gene: TRBJ1-2
clone size: many
D gene: .
V gene: TRBV9
CDR3 protein: CASSDRDSYGYTF
CDR3 DNA: TGTGCCAGCAGCGACCGGGATAGCTATGGCTACACCTTC

J gene: TRBJ1-2
clone size: .
D gene: .
V gene: TRBV20-1
CDR3 protein: CSSPRANYGYTF
CDR3 DNA: TGCAGCTCCCCGAGAGCTAACTATGGCTACACCTTC

J gene: TRBJ1-5
clone size: few
D gene: .
V gene: TRBV20-1
CDR3 protein: CSASVPGRNQPQHF
CDR3 DNA: TGCAGTGCTAGTGTCCCAGGGCGGAATCAGCCCCAGCATTTT

J gene: TRBJ1-1
clone size: many
D gene: .
V gene: TRBV25-1
CDR3 protein: CASSSVGGAEAFF
CDR3 DNA: TGTGCCAGCAGCTCGGTGGGGGGAGCCGAAGCTTTCTTT

J gene: TRBJ1-1
clone size: few
D gene: .
V gene: TRBV5-6
CDR3 protein: CASSLGAPGDTEAFF
CDR3 DNA: TGTGCCAGCAGCTTGGGGGCCCCTGGGGACACTGAAGCTTTCTTT

J gene: TRBJ2-5
clone size: many
D gene: .
V gene: TRBV5-6
CDR3 protein: CASSFRAVQETQYF
CDR3 DNA: TGTGCCAGCAGCTTTCGGGCAGTCCAAGAGACCCAGTACTTC

J gene: TRBJ2-5
clone size: many
D gene: .
V gene: TRBV5-1
CDR3 protein: CASKLQETQYF
CDR3 DNA: TGCGCCAGCAAACTACAAGAGACCCAGTACTTC

J gene: TRBJ1-4
clone size: many
D gene: .
V gene: TRBV28
CDR3 protein: CASSSNEKLFF
CDR3 DNA: TGTGCCAGCAGTAGTAATGAAAAACTGTTTTTT

J gene: TRBJ2-2
clone size: .
D gene: .
V gene: TRBV18
CDR3 protein: CASSPPSVGTGELFF
CDR3 DNA: TGTGCCAGCTCACCTCCTAGCGTGGGAACCGGGGAGCTGTTTTTT

J gene: TRBJ1-1
clone size: many
D gene: .
V gene: TRBV19
CDR3 protein: CASLNNGNTEAFF
CDR3 DNA: TGTGCCAGTTTGAATAACGGTAACACTGAAGCTTTCTTT

J gene: TRBJ2-1
clone size: many
D gene: .
V gene: TRBV5-1
CDR3 protein: CASSSNRPGHEQFF
CDR3 DNA: TGCGCCAGCAGCTCCAACCGACCCGGCCATGAGCAGTTCTTC

J gene: TRBJ2-3
clone size: many
D gene: .
V gene: TRBV20-1
CDR3 protein: CSARDSEAIEDTQYF
CDR3 DNA: TGCAGTGCTAGAGATTCTGAGGCCATTGAAGATACGCAGTATTTT

J gene: TRBJ2-1
clone size: many
D gene: TRBD2
V gene: TRBV12-3/TRBV12-4
CDR3 protein: CASSFLAGGWNEQFF
CDR3 DNA: TGTGCCAGCAGTTTTTTGGCGGGAGGATGGAATGAGCAGTTCTTC

J gene: TRBJ2-6
clone size: many
D gene: .
V gene: TRBV19
CDR3 protein: CARRRTSGANVLTF
CDR3 DNA: TGTGCCAGACGCCGCACCTCTGGGGCCAACGTCCTGACTTTC

J gene: TRBJ2-7
clone size: few
D gene: .
V gene: TRBV20-1
CDR3 protein: CSARDRVEDEQYF
CDR3 DNA: TGCAGTGCTAGAGACAGGGTTGAAGACGAGCAGTACTTC

J gene: TRBJ1-3
clone size: few
D gene: .
V gene: TRBV29-1
CDR3 protein: CSVGASGNTIYF
CDR3 DNA: TGCAGCGTTGGGGCTTCCGGAAACACCATATATTTT